The 10 T cell receptor beta chains below all came from one sample that was sequenced in a study of blood T cells in healthy people across ages. Sample-barcoded 5' priming and a J-beta primer mix drove a second PCR of about 6 to 12 cycles. One entry per CDR3 protein, called by TCRdb with MiXCR from the 5' RACE reads. This table holds about 570,000 distinct CDR3 sequences, 27% found once. Sequencing was carried out using blood. Receptors were obtained from an older woman in good health.

The genes are TRBV29-1 and TRBJ2-7; D is possibly TRBD2 (7 bases). Germline-derived CDR1 and CDR2 are SQVTM and ANQGSEA. There are 14 residues in the CDR3. Trimming shortened V by 4 bases and J by 5 bases, and 18 bases separated the two germline ends. For the CDR3, the DNA is TGCAGCGTTGCCTTCGGGGGGCCTAGTGACGAGCAGTACTTC. This translates into CSVAFGGPSDEQYF.

This clonotype turned up a few times. V usage is TRBV4-1 and J usage is TRBJ1-4; the match to TRBD1 covers 8 bases. Germline V gene data show CDR1 as MGHRA and CDR2 as YSYEKL. J was trimmed by 7 bases and V by 6 bases; bases with no gene match: 22. The CDR3 contains 19 residues. The CDR3 is CASSELYRDRGGTVEKLFF. As DNA, the CDR3 is TGCGCCAGCAGTGAACTGTATCGAGACAGGGGAGGTACAGTTGAAAAACTGTTTTTT.

This clonotype has just a few counts. Mismatch with germline at one junction end may stem from a read error. V and J are TRBV5-1 and TRBJ2-5; possibly TRBD1 for D (6 bases). Germline V gene data show CDR1 as SGHRS and CDR2 as YFSETQ. The CDR3 has 15 amino acids. CDR3 region: CTSSFQGLSQETQYF. The CDR3 DNA reads TGCACCAGCAGCTTCCAGGGGCTATCTCAAGAGACCCAGTACTTC. Looking up the rest from reference TRBV5-1 and TRBJ2-5 gives the full variable domain: KAGVTQTPRYLIKTRGQQVTLSCSPISGHRSVSWYQQTPGQGLQFLFEYFSETQRNKGNFPGRFSGRQFSNSRSEMNVSTLELGDSALYLCTSSFQGLSQETQYFGPGTRLLVL.

This clonotype was seen a handful of times. The chain combines TRBV5-1 with TRBJ2-1; maybe TRBD1 (6 bases). The CDR3 totals 14 residues. V lost 1 base to trimming and J lost 6 bases, with 11 bases between them. Germline V gives CDR1 SGHRS, CDR2 YFSETQ. Written as DNA, the CDR3 is TGCGCCAGCAGCTTGTCATCAGGGGTCAATGAGCAGTTCTTC. It codes for CASSLSSGVNEQFF.

The chain employs TRBV4-3 and TRBJ1-4; D gene unclear. The germline V gene encodes CDR1 LGHNA and CDR2 YSLEER. Trimming stripped 0 bases from V and 12 bases from J, with 11 bases between. CDR3 length: 13 amino acids. CDR3 sequence (DNA): TGCGCCAGCAGCCAAGAAAGAGGAGACCAACTGTTTTTT. Translated, it gives CASSQERGDQLFF.

In this sample, this clonotype turned up a few times. The rearrangement uses TRBV7-8 and TRBJ2-5, with TRBD1 matching over 7 bases. The J call is in doubt because the DNA end fits TRBJ2-1 better. This CDR3 contains 15 residues. CDR1 is SGHVS, CDR2 FQNEAQ, per germline. The chain's CDR3 is CASSFDPGTENEQFF. The CDR3 DNA sequence: TGTGCCAGCAGCTTCGATCCCGGGACAGAAAATGAGCAGTTCTTC.

A few counts support this clonotype. The chain uses TRBV5-1 and TRBJ2-7; weak D call: TRBD1 (5 bases). CDR1 and CDR2 (germline): SGHRS, YFSETQ. V was clipped by 4 bases and J by 2 bases, with 19 bases between them. The CDR3 is 16 residues long. This CDR3 is CASSGPGHQLPYEQYF. The CDR3 nucleotides are TGCGCCAGCAGCGGGCCCGGACACCAATTACCCTACGAGCAGTACTTC.

The sample holds a few counts of this clonotype. The junction and the germline gene differ at one end; a read error may be behind it. This rearrangement joins TRBV29-1 to TRBJ2-7, with 7 bases matching TRBD1. This CDR3 is 12 amino acids long. Germline V lookup: CDR1 SQVTM, CDR2 ANQGSEA. The CDR3 bases are TGCAGCGTTGAAGCATCAGGGGGATCCCGCGCCTTC. It specifies CSVEASGGSRAF.

The chain joins TRBV7-3 to TRBJ2-5, with 9 nucleotides matching TRBD2. The junction had 7 bases not matched to a gene; V was cut back by 3 bases and J by 2 bases. The CDR3 has 16 residues. From germline, CDR1 is SGHTA and CDR2 FQGTGA. The CDR3 here is CASSLEFSGGQETQYF. The CDR3 nucleotides read TGTGCCAGCAGCTTGGAGTTTAGCGGGGGACAAGAGACCCAGTACTTC.

The chain employs TRBV6-2 or TRBV6-3 and TRBJ2-1; 7 bases fit TRBD1. Trimming removed 6 bases from V and 1 base from J; junction bases left unmatched: 9. Germline CDR1 reads MNHEY; CDR2 reads SVGEGT. CDR3 length: 16 amino acids. CDR3 amino acids: CASSDPQGPSYNEQFF. As DNA, the CDR3 is TGTGCCAGCAGCGACCCACAGGGGCCTTCCTACAATGAGCAGTTCTTC.